This entry is about one T cell receptor (beta chain). There are 15 residues in the CDR3. Germline-derived CDR1 and CDR2 are SGDLS and YYNGEE. The germline V and J ends were trimmed by 0 bases and 0 bases, with 7 bases remaining between them. The sample belongs to a study of blood T cell repertoires in COVID-19. In the study overall: Samples came from the United States, Italy and Spain, spanning acute and convalescent COVID-19. The cDNA or gDNA used as material had been derived from T cells, B-cell-depleted T cells, or PBMCs.

Original handling: Reference gene primer amplification gave estimated nucleated cell counts. Method: immunoSEQ multiplex PCR; TCRdb's copy keeps in-frame clones and lacks some. V and J calls and clone size follow that table, whereas D and trimming were derived from the DNA. The sample shows roughly 140,000 clones, about 90% of them seen only once. Before being deemed recovered, Cohort 3 donors had two negative PCRs, clearance, or symptom resolution. The receptor was derived from a man in his 60s who had recovered from COVID-19. The J gene is TRBJ1-3, the V gene TRBV9; a weak D match, TRBD1 (6 bases). The sequenced sample was PBMCs or T cells enriched from blood (not recorded which). CDR3 nucleotides: TGTGCCAGCAGCGTAGGGACAGACTCTGGAAACACCATATATTTT. Translated: CASSVGTDSGNTIYF.